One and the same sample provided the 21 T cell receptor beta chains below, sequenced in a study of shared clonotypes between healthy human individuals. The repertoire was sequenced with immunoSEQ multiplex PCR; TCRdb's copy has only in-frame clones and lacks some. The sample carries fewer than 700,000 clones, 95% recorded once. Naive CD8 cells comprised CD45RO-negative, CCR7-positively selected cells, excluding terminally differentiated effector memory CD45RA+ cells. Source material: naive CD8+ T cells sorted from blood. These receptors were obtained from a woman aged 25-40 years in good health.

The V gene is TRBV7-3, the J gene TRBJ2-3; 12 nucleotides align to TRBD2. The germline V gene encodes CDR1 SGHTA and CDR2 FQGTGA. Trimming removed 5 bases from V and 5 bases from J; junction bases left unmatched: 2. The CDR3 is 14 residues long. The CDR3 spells CASSPLAGGDTQYF. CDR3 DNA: TGTGCCAGCAGCCCACTAGCGGGAGGAGATACGCAGTATTTT.

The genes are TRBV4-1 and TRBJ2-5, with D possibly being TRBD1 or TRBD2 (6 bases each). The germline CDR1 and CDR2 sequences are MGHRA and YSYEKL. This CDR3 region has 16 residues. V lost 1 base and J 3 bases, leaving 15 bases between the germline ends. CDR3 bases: TGCGCCAGCAGCCAAGGGAGGTGGAGGGGGGAAGAGACCCAGTACTTC. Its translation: CASSQGRWRGEETQYF.

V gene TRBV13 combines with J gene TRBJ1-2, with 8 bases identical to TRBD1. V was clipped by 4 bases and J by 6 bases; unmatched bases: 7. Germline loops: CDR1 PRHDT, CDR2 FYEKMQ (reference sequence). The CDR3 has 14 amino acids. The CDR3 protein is CASSSRTGLHGYTF. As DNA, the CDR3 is TGTGCCAGCAGCTCAAGGACAGGGTTGCATGGCTACACCTTC.

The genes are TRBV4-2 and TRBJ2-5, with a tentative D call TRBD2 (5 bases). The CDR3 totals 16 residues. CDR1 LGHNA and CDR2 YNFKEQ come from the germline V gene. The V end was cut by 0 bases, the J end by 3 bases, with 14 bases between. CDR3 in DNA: TGTGCCAGCAGCCAAGATTTGGCGGACTCCAAAGAGACCCAGTACTTC. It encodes CASSQDLADSKETQYF.

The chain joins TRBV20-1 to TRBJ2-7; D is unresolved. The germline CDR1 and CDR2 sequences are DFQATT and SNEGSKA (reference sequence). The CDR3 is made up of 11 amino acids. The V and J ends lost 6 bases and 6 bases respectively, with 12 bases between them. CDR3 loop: CSARVASEQYF. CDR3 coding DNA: TGCAGTGCCCGGGTAGCATCCGAGCAGTACTTC.

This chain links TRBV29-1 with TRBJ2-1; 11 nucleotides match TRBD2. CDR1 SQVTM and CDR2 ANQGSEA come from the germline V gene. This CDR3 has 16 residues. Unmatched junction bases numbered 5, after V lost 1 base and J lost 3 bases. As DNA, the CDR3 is TGCAGCGTTGAAGGACTAGCGGGGTCCCTCTACAATGAGCAGTTCTTC. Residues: CSVEGLAGSLYNEQFF.

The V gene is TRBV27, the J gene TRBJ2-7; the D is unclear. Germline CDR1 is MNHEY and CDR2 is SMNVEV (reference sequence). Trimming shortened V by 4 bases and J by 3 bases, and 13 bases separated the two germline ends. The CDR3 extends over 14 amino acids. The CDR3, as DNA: TGTGCCAGCAGTTACGCTCCGAGAGGCTACGAGCAGTACTTC. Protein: CASSYAPRGYEQYF.

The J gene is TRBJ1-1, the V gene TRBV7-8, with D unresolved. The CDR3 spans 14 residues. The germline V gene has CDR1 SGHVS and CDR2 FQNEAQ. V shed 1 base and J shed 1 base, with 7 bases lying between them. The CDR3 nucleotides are TGTGCCAGCAGCTTAGGAGGTGAGAACACTGAAGCTTTCTTT. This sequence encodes CASSLGGENTEAFF.

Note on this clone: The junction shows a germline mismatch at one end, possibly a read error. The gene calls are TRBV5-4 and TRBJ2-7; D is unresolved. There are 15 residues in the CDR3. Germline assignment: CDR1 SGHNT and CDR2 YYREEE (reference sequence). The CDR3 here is CASSPDGAHTYVQYF. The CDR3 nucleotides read TGTGCCAGCAGTCCCGACGGAGCACACACGTACGTGCAGTACTTC. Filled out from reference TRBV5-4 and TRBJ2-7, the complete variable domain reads ETGVTQSPTHLIKTRGQQVTLRCSSQSGHNTVSWYQQALGQGPQFIFQYYREEENGRGNFPPRFSGLQFPNYSSELNVNALELDDSALYLCASSPDGAHTYVQYFGPGTRLTVT.

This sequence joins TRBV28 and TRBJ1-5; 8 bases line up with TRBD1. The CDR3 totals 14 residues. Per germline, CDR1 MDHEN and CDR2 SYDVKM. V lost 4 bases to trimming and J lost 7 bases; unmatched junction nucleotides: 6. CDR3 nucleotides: TGTGCCAGCAGTTGGACAGGGAGGGGACAGCCCCAGCATTTT. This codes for CASSWTGRGQPQHF.

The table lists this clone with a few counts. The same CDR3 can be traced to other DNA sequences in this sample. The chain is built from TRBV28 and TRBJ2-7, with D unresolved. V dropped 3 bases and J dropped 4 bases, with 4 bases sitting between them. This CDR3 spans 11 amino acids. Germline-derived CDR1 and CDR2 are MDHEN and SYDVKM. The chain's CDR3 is CASSFGYEQYF. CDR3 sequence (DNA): TGTGCCAGCAGTTTCGGATACGAGCAGTACTTC.

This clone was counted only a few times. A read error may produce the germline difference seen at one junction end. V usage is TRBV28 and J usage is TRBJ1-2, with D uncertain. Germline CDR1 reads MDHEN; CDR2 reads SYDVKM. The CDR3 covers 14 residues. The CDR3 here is CATYEVAGLRRAAF. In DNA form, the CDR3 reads TGTGCCACCTACGAGGTAGCTGGGCTCAGGAGGGCGGCCTTC.

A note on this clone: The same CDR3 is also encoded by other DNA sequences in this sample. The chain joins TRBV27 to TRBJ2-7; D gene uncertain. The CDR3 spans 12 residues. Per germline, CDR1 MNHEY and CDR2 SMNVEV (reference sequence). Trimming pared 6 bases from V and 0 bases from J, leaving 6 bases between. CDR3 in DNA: TGTGCCAGCAGCTCGGGCTCCTACGAGCAGTACTTC. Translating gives CASSSGSYEQYF.

Here the CDR3 reads CAISDDREGTEAFF. CDR3 sequence (DNA): TGTGCCATCAGTGACGACAGGGAGGGCACTGAAGCTTTCTTT. V usage is TRBV10-3 and J usage is TRBJ1-1; 7 bases line up with TRBD1. Germline V lookup: CDR1 ENHRY, CDR2 SYGVKD. Trimming at V came to 3 bases and at J to 4 bases, leaving 5 bases not matched to a gene. The CDR3 runs to 14 residues.

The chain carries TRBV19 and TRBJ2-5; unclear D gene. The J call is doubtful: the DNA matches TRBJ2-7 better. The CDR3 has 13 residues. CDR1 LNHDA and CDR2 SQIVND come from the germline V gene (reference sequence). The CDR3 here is CASNMGVGYEQYF. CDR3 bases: TGTGCCAGCAATATGGGCGTGGGGTACGAGCAGTACTTC.

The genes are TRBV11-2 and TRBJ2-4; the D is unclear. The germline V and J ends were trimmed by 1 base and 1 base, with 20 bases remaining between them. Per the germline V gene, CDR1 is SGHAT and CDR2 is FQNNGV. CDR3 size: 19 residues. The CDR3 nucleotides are TGTGCCAGCAGCTTAGGATACATTTTAGGGATGGTGGCCAAAAACATTCAGTACTTC. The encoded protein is CASSLGYILGMVAKNIQYF.

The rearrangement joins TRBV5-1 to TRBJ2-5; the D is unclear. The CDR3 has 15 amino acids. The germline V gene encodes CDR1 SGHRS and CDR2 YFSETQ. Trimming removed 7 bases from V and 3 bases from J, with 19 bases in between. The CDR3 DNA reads TGCGCCAGCGCTTACCGACTGGGTTGGAAAGAGACCCAGTACTTC. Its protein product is CASAYRLGWKETQYF.

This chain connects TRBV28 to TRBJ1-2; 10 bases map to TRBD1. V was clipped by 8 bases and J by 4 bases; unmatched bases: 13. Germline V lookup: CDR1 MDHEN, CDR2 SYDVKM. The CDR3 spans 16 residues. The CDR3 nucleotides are TGTGCCAGCGGTGTCGACAGGGGGCCCCGGGGCTATGGCTACACCTTC. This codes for CASGVDRGPRGYGYTF.

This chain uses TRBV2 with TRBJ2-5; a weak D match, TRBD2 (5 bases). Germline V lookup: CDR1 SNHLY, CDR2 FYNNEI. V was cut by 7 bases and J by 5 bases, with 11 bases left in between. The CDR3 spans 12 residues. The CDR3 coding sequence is TGTGCCAGCAAGGAGGCGCGCGAGACCCAGTACTTC. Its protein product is CASKEARETQYF.

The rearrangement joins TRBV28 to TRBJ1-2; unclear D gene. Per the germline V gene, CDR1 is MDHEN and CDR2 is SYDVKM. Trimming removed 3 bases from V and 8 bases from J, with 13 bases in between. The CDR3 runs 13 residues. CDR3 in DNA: TGTGCCAGCAGTTTTGTCCTGACTGAGGGCTACACCTTC. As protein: CASSFVLTEGYTF.

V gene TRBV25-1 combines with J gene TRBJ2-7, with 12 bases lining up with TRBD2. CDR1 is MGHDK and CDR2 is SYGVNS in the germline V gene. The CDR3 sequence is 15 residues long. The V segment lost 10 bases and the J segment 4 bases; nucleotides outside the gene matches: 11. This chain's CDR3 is CAKLRPGLAGYEQYF. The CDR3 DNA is TGTGCCAAGCTTCGCCCGGGACTAGCGGGTTACGAGCAGTACTTC.